The rows below give T cell receptor beta chains drawn from one sample of a study of post-analysis software for immune sequencing data. A single record per CDR3 protein comes from TCRdb applying MiXCR to the PCR reads. The repertoire holds around 400,000 distinct CDR3 sequences, with more than 30% as singletons. Sequenced: blood. These receptors all come from a girl aged 2-9 years with multiple sclerosis. Each CDR3 is given with its conserved first and last residue.

v_gene: TRBV11-2; j_gene: TRBJ2-5; CDR3aa: CASSPGTSRETQYF
v_gene: TRBV20-1; j_gene: TRBJ1-1; CDR3aa: CSAGFSLNTEAFF
v_gene: TRBV29-1; j_gene: TRBJ2-1; CDR3aa: CSVHGLPSYNEQFF
v_gene: TRBV4-1; j_gene: TRBJ2-3; CDR3aa: CASSQAGPRLGDTQYF
v_gene: TRBV6-1; j_gene: TRBJ2-7; CDR3aa: CASSMGTSGRAYYEQYF
v_gene: TRBV5-5; j_gene: TRBJ2-7; CDR3aa: CASSPTGGGSYEQYF
v_gene: TRBV28; j_gene: TRBJ2-7; CDR3aa: CASTVGVGQDYEQYF
v_gene: TRBV7-3; j_gene: TRBJ2-1; CDR3aa: CASSLGTGPGNEQFF
v_gene: TRBV29-1; j_gene: TRBJ2-3; CDR3aa: CSVADRTYTDTQYF
v_gene: TRBV28; j_gene: TRBJ1-6; CDR3aa: CASSRGQENSPLHF
v_gene: TRBV10-3; j_gene: TRBJ2-5; CDR3aa: CAIRAENQETQYF
v_gene: TRBV7-7; j_gene: TRBJ2-6; CDR3aa: CASSLGIRGTGLSGANVLTF
v_gene: TRBV29-1; j_gene: TRBJ2-7; CDR3aa: CSVGAGTGTYEQYF
v_gene: TRBV7-9; j_gene: -; CDR3aa: CASSQPGTGAYEQYF
v_gene: TRBV20-1; j_gene: -; CDR3aa: CSGSGGRETQYF
v_gene: TRBV7-2; j_gene: TRBJ2-5; CDR3aa: CASSLQGEAQYF
v_gene: TRBV25-1; j_gene: TRBJ1-4; CDR3aa: CASSLTTGGGSEKLFF
v_gene: TRBV12-3/TRBV12-4; j_gene: TRBJ2-7; CDR3aa: CASTSRGVTYEQYF
v_gene: TRBV10-1; j_gene: TRBJ2-7; CDR3aa: CASSGNPYEQYF
v_gene: TRBV9; j_gene: TRBJ2-7; CDR3aa: CASSPTDRFSYEQYF
v_gene: TRBV4-3; j_gene: TRBJ1-4; CDR3aa: CASSANLSREKLFF
v_gene: TRBV6-5; j_gene: TRBJ2-1; CDR3aa: CASSYFPPSGTSYNEQFF